This TCR beta chain was profiled in a study of response to subunit inactivated influenza vaccine. General study findings and limits: Authors suggested each seasonal influenza vaccination recruits few new T cells.

A remark on this clonotype: No antigen is known for it.

MiXCR, run by TCRdb on the RT-PCR reads, gives a single entry per CDR3 protein. This table has a few hundred thousand distinct CDR3 sequences, just over 20% appearing once. The source of this sequence is a man in his fifties or sixties who received an inactivated influenza vaccine. Sequencing used PBMCs from blood, obtained about 20 months after vaccination.

This CDR3 is CASSQDLGQGIYEQYF. In DNA form, the CDR3 reads TGTGCCAGCAGCCAAGATCTAGGACAGGGGATCTACGAGCAGTACTTC. The chain has TRBV4-2 and TRBJ2-7; 9 bases map to TRBD1. This CDR3 contains 16 residues. The germline V gene has CDR1 LGHNA and CDR2 YNFKEQ. Losses at the gene ends were 0 bases for V and 3 bases for J; bases not matched to a gene: 6.